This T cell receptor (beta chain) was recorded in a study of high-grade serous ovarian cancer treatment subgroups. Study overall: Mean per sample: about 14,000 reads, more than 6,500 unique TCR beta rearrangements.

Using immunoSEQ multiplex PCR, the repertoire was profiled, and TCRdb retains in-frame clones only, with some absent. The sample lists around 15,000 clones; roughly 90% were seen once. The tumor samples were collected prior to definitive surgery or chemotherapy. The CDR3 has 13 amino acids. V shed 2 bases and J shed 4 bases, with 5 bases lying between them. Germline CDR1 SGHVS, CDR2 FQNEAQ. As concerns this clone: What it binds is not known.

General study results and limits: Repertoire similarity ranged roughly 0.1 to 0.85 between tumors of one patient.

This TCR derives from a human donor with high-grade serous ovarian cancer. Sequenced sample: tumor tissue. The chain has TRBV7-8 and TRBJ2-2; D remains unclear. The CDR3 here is CASSLTFTGELFF. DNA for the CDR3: TGTGCCAGCAGCTTAACCTTCACCGGGGAGCTGTTTTTT.